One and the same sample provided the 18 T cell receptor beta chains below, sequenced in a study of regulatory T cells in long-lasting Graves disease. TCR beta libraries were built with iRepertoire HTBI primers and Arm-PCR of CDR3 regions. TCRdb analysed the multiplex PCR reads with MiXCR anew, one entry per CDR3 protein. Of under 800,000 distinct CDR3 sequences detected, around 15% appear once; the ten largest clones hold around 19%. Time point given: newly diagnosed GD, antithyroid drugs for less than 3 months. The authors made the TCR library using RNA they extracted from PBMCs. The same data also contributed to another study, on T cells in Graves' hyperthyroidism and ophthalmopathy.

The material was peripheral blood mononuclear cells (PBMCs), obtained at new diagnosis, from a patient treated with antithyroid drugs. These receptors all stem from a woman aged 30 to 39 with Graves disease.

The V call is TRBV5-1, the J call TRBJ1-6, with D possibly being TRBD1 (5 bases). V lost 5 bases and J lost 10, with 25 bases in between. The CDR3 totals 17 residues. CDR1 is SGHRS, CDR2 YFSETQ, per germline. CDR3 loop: CASSSEIAAGTGSPLHF. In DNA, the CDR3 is TGCGCCAGCAGTTCAGAAATAGCGGCGGGTACAGGATCACCCCTCCACTTT.

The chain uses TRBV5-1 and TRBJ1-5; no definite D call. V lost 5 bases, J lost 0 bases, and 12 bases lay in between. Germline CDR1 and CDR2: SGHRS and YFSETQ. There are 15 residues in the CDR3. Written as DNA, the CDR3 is TGCGCCAGCAGAGAAGGCGGAGTTAGCAATCAGCCCCAGCATTTT. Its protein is CASREGGVSNQPQHF.

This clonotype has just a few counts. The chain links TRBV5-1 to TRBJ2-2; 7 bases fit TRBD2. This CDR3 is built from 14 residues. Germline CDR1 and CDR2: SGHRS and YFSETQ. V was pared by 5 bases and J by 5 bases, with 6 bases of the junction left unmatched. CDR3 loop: CASSRAGETGELFF. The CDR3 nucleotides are TGCGCCAGCAGTAGGGCGGGAGAGACCGGGGAGCTGTTTTTT.

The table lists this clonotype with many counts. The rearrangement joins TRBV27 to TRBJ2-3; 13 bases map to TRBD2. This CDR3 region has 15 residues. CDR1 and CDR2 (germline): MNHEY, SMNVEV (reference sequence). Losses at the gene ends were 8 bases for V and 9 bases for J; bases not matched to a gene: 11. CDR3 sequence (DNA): TGTGCCAGCCGACCCGGACTAGCGGGAGTAGGCACGCAGTATTTT. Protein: CASRPGLAGVGTQYF.

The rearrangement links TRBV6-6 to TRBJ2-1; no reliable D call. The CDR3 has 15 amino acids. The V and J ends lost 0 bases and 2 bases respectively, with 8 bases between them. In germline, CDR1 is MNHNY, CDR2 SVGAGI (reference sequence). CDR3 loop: CASSYSAGPYNEQFF. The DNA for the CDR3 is TGTGCCAGCAGTTACTCGGCCGGGCCCTACAATGAGCAGTTCTTC.

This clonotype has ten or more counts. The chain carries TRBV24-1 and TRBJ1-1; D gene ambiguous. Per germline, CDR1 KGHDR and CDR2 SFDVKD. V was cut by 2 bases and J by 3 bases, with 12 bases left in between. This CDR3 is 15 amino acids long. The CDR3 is CATSDSSRGHTEAFF. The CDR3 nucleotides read TGTGCCACCAGTGATTCGTCCAGAGGCCACACTGAAGCTTTCTTT.

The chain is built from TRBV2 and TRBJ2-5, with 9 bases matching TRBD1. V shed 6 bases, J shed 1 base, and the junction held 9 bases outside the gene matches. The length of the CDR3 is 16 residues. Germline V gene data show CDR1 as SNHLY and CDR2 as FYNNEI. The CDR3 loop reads CASRGGQGPPQETQYF. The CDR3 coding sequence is TGTGCCAGCAGGGGGGGACAGGGTCCCCCCCAAGAGACCCAGTACTTC.

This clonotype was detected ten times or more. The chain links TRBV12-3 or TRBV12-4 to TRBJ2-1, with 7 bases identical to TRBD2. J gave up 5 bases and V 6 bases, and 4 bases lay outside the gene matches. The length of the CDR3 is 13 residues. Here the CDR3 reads CASRSGTNNEQFF. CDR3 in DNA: TGTGCCAGCAGGAGCGGGACTAACAATGAGCAGTTCTTC.

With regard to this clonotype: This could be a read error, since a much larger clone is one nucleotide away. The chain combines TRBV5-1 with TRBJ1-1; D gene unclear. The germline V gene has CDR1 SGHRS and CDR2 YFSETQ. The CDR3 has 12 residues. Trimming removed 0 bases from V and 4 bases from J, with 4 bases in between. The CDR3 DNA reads TGCGCCAGCAGCTTGGATTTCACTGAAGCTTTCTTT. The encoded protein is CASSLDFTEAFF.

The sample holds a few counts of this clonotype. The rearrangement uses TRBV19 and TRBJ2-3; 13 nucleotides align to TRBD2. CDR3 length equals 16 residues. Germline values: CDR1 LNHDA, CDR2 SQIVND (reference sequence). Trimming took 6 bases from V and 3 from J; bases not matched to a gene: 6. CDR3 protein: CASRGLAGVVTDTQYF. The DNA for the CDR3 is TGTGCCAGTAGAGGACTAGCGGGAGTCGTAACAGATACGCAGTATTTT. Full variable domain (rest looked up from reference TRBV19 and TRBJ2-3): DGGITQSPKYLFRKEGQNVTLSCEQNLNHDAMYWYRQDPGQGLRLIYYSQIVNDFQKGDIAEGYSVSREKKESFPLTVTSAQKNPTAFYLCASRGLAGVVTDTQYFGPGTRLTVL.

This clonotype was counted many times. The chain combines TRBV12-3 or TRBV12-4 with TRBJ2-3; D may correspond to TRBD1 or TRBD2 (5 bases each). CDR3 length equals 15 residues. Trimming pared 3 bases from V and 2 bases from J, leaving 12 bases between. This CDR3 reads CASSLRGRNTDTQYF. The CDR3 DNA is TGTGCCAGCAGTTTGAGGGGCCGGAACACAGATACGCAGTATTTT.

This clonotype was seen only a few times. DNA for the CDR3: TGCGCCAGCAGCCAAGACGGGCAGGGAAGTCAGCCCCAGCATTTT. Translation gives CASSQDGQGSQPQHF. The rearrangement links TRBV4-1 to TRBJ1-5; possible D gene TRBD1, 5 bases. Deletions cut 0 bases from V and 6 bases from J, with 12 bases between. Germline lookup yields CDR1 MGHRA and CDR2 YSYEKL. This CDR3 comprises 15 residues.

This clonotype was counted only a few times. DNA of the CDR3: TGCAGTGCTAGAGTCCGGCAAACTAGCAATCAGCCCCAGCATTTT. Translated, it gives CSARVRQTSNQPQHF. The V call is TRBV20-1, the J call TRBJ1-5; no reliable D call. V was cut by 1 base and J by 0 bases, with 10 bases left in between. The germline gives CDR1 DFQATT, CDR2 SNEGSKA (reference sequence). CDR3 size: 15 residues.

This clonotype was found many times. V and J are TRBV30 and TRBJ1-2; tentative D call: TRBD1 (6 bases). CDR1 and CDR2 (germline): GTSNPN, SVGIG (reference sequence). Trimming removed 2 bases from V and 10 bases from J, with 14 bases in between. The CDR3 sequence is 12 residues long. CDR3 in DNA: TGTGCCTGGAGTTGGGGCCCAGGGGCCTACACCTTC. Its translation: CAWSWGPGAYTF.

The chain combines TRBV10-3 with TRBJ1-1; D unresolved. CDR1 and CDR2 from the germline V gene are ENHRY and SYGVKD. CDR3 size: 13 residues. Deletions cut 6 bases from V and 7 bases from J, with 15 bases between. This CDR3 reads CAISRDLGSEAFF. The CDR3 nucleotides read TGTGCCATCAGCCGAGATTTGGGGAGTGAAGCTTTCTTT.

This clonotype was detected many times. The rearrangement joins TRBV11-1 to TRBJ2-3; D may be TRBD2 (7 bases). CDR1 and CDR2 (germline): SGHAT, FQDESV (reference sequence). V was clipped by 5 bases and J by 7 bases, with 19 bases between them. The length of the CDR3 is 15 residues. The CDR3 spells CASSLGASGVYTQYF. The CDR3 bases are TGTGCCAGCAGCCTGGGGGCTAGCGGCGTATATACGCAGTATTTT.

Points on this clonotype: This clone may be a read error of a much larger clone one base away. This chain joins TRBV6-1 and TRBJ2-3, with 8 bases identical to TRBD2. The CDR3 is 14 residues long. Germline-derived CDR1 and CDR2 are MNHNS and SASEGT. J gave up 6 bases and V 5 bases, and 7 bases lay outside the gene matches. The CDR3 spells CASSPGGPNDTQYF. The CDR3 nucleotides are TGTGCCAGCAGTCCGGGAGGGCCTAACGATACGCAGTATTTT.

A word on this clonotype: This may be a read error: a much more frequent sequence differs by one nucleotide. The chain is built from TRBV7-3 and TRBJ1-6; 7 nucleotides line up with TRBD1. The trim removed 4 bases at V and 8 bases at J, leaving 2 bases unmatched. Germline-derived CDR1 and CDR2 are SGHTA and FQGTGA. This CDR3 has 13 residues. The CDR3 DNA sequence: TGTGCCAGCAGCTCAGACAGGGATTCACCCCTCCACTTT. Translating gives CASSSDRDSPLHF.